This T cell receptor (beta chain) originates from a study of blood T cell repertoires in COVID-19. Methods used by the authors: Nucleated cell number was recorded as an estimate derived from reference gene primer amplification. The assay was immunoSEQ multiplex PCR, and TCRdb's table has in-frame clones only and misses some. That table supplies the V and J calls and clone size; D and trimming were determined from the DNA. The sample carries about 180,000 clones, around 83% recorded once. This clone has just one count. This CDR3 region has 15 residues. CDR1 and CDR2 from the germline V gene are MNHEY and SVGAGI. After removal of 7 bases from V and 9 bases from J, the junction contained 12 bases not matched to a gene.

Sequenced: peripheral blood. The chain combines TRBV6-5 with TRBJ2-1, with 10 bases identical to TRBD2. This receptor was identified in a woman aged 45-65 years with COVID-19, enrolled during active disease. In nucleotides, the CDR3 is TGTGCCAGCAAGGAGGCCAGCGGGGGGGCCGGTGAGCAGTTCTTC. The encoded protein is CASKEASGGAGEQFF.